Listed here are 9 T cell receptor beta chains from one sample, sequenced in a study of T cells in Graves' hyperthyroidism and ophthalmopathy (dated by TCRdb to between 2018 and 2021). The library was made by multiplex PCR. The sequencer was an Illumina HiSeq 2000. TCR beta CDR3 regions were amplified from RNA transcripts. For the first round of RT-PCR on the TCR CDR3, the HTBI primer set was used together with the Qiagen OneStep RT-PCR kit. Clones were called with MiXCR by TCRdb after fastp trimmed the public reads at Q25, and only in-frame beta chains were retained. Duplicate CDR3 protein sequences are folded into a single record with the most common DNA and genes. This sample holds about 560,000 distinct CDR3 sequences; roughly 17% were observed only once. The biggest ten clones account for approximately 18% of the sample. Specimen: blood. These receptors all come from a woman aged 18-29 years with Graves' hyperthyroidism.

The genes are TRBV5-6 and TRBJ1-1; no definite D call. CDR1 is SGHDT, CDR2 YYEEEE, per germline. The CDR3 is 17 residues long. V lost 1 base and J 4 bases, leaving 20 bases between the germline ends. CDR3 in amino acids: CASSLILSGEGGTEAFF. CDR3 nucleotides: TGTGCCAGCAGCTTGATCTTAAGTGGGGAGGGCGGCACTGAAGCTTTCTTT.

This clonotype was picked up many times. The rearrangement joins TRBV11-2 to TRBJ2-7; unclear D gene. This CDR3 is built from 13 residues. V lost 5 bases and J 1 base, leaving 9 bases between the germline ends. Germline V gives CDR1 SGHAT, CDR2 FQNNGV. CDR3 DNA: TGTGCCAGCAGCCCCCCGGCATCCTACGAGCAGTACTTC. This codes for CASSPPASYEQYF.

There are a few counts of this clonotype. The CDR3 coding sequence is TGTGCCAGCAGCTCAACCATAGAACGGGCTTTCTTT. Protein product: CASSSTIERAFF. The V call is TRBV6-1, the J call TRBJ1-1, with D unresolved. The V gene lost 6 bases and the J gene lost 11 bases, with 16 bases spanning the gap. This CDR3 spans 12 amino acids. Germline CDR1 MNHNS, CDR2 SASEGT.

This clonotype was counted between two and nine times. The gene calls are TRBV27 and TRBJ1-1; D gene ambiguous. Trimming cost V 10 bases and J 1 base, with 7 bases left between them. The CDR3 has 11 residues. Germline V gene data show CDR1 as MNHEY and CDR2 as SMNVEV (reference sequence). CDR3 region: CATLRNTEAFF. The CDR3, as DNA: TGTGCCACCCTCCGGAACACTGAAGCTTTCTTT.

This clonotype turned up a few times. The DNA for the CDR3 is TGCGCCAGCAGCTTGGCCCGCGGGAGAATTAGGGCCGGGGAGCTGTTTTTT. It is translated as CASSLARGRIRAGELFF. This chain uses TRBV5-1 with TRBJ2-2; 7 bases agree with TRBD2. The CDR3 totals 17 residues. The germline V gene encodes CDR1 SGHRS and CDR2 YFSETQ. After removal of 0 bases from V and 6 bases from J, the junction contained 11 bases not matched to a gene. Full variable domain (missing parts from reference TRBV5-1 and TRBJ2-2): KAGVTQTPRYLIKTRGQQVTLSCSPISGHRSVSWYQQTPGQGLQFLFEYFSETQRNKGNFPGRFSGRQFSNSRSEMNVSTLELGDSALYLCASSLARGRIRAGELFFGEGSRLTVL.

The chain combines TRBV10-1 with TRBJ2-5, with D maybe TRBD1 (6 bases). Germline assignment: CDR1 WNHNN and CDR2 SYGVQD (reference sequence). The ends were cut back, 0 bases at V and 3 bases at J, with 11 bases in the middle. This CDR3 is 15 amino acids long. The CDR3 region has the DNA TGCGCCAGCAGTGAGTCGAAGACAGGAGAAGAGACCCAGTACTTC. Translation: CASSESKTGEETQYF.

The CDR3 DNA reads as TGTGCCAGCAGTCCCCTTGGCTTGAACTATGGCTACACCTTC. It encodes CASSPLGLNYGYTF. V usage is TRBV27 and J usage is TRBJ1-2; D unresolved. CDR1 is MNHEY, CDR2 SMNVEV, per germline (reference sequence). This CDR3 is built from 14 residues. V was clipped by 5 bases and J by 2 bases, with 12 bases between them.

Details on this clonotype: This may be a read error, as it is one base from a much larger clone. J is TRBJ2-5 and V is TRBV20-1; TRBD2 matches at 9 bases. Trimming at V came to 1 base and at J to 7 bases, leaving 7 bases not matched to a gene. The CDR3 length is 14 residues. The germline gives CDR1 DFQATT, CDR2 SNEGSKA (reference sequence). This CDR3 reads CSARGGREVGTQYF. CDR3 DNA sequence: TGCAGTGCTAGAGGCGGGAGGGAGGTAGGGACCCAGTACTTC.

There are many counts of this clonotype. The V and J genes are TRBV2 and TRBJ2-1, with 7 nucleotides matching TRBD2. CDR1 SNHLY and CDR2 FYNNEI come from the germline V gene. J was trimmed by 1 base and V by 9 bases; bases with no gene match: 6. CDR3 length: 14 amino acids. This CDR3 reads CASRLAESYNEQFF. The CDR3 region has the DNA TGTGCCAGTAGGCTAGCGGAGTCCTACAATGAGCAGTTCTTC.